Below are 32 T cell receptor beta chains sequenced from a single sample in a study of T cells in Graves' hyperthyroidism and ophthalmopathy. Amplified TCR beta CDR3 regions derived from RNA transcripts. A set of HTBI primers served as the primers for a first-round RT-PCR of the TCR CDR3. TCRdb reprocessed the multiplex PCR reads with MiXCR, giving one entry per CDR3 protein. This sample has roughly 380,000 distinct CDR3 sequences, with roughly 14% found just once. Sequencing was done on a sample of blood. All receptors derive from a woman aged 55-75 years with Graves' hyperthyroidism.

Many counts were recorded for this clonotype. V and J are TRBV20-1 and TRBJ2-1; a weak D match, TRBD1 (6 bases). The CDR3 is 11 residues long. Germline V CDR1 and CDR2: DFQATT, SNEGSKA (reference sequence). Trimming stripped 5 bases from V and 6 bases from J, with 8 bases between. In DNA, the CDR3 is TGCAGTGCTGGGACACTCAATGAGCAGTTCTTC. It codes for CSAGTLNEQFF.

This clonotype appeared many times. The chain recombines TRBV6-6 with TRBJ2-7; the D call may be TRBD1 or TRBD2 (6 bases each). Germline CDR1 is MNHNY and CDR2 is SVGAGI (reference sequence). With 0 bases removed from V and 5 bases from J, the gap between germline ends came to 11 bases. The CDR3 is 14 residues long. The CDR3 spells CASSYSRGRNEQYF. The CDR3 DNA reads as TGTGCCAGCAGTTACTCCCGGGGGCGGAACGAGCAGTACTTC.

This chain links TRBV24-1 with TRBJ1-4, with 7 bases that match TRBD1. The V and J ends lost 3 bases and 7 bases, in that order; junction bases with no gene match: 10. This CDR3 has 16 amino acids. Germline loops: CDR1 KGHDR, CDR2 SFDVKD. The CDR3 protein is CATSDGDSKYSEKLFF. For the CDR3, the DNA is TGTGCCACCAGTGATGGGGACAGCAAATATAGTGAAAAACTGTTTTTT.

This clonotype was recorded at least ten times. This chain joins TRBV13 and TRBJ2-3, with 13 bases fitting TRBD2. CDR1 and CDR2 (germline): PRHDT, FYEKMQ (reference sequence). CDR3 size: 19 residues. J lost 6 bases, V lost 5 bases, and 17 bases had no gene match. DNA of the CDR3: TGTGCCAGCAGCCCCGGGACTAGCGGGATGATGGGGCCCATGGATACGCAGTATTTT. Amino acids: CASSPGTSGMMGPMDTQYF.

This clonotype came up many times. The chain joins TRBV29-1 to TRBJ2-3; 15 bases align to TRBD2. This CDR3 is built from 15 residues. Germline loops: CDR1 SQVTM, CDR2 ANQGSEA. Trimming cost V 6 bases and J 4 bases; bases outside gene matches: 5. CDR3 residues: CSVTRTSGRADTQYF. The CDR3, as DNA: TGCAGCGTAACGCGGACTAGCGGGAGGGCAGATACGCAGTATTTT.

The table lists this clonotype with many counts. The V gene is TRBV7-9, the J gene TRBJ2-5, with D possibly matching TRBD2 (5 bases). Germline V gene sequence: CDR1 SEHNR, CDR2 FQNEAQ (reference sequence). Deletions cut 1 base from V and 2 bases from J, with 11 bases between. CDR3 size: 15 residues. The CDR3 region has the DNA TGTGCCAGCAGCTTAGTCCCGTCGGGGCAAGAGACCCAGTACTTC. Its translation is CASSLVPSGQETQYF.

This clonotype was observed a handful of times. The chain has TRBV7-8 and TRBJ2-6; D is uncertain. V was shortened by 2 bases and J by 9 bases, with 11 bases between the two germline ends. Germline CDR1 reads SGHVS; CDR2 reads FQNEAQ. This CDR3 has 14 amino acids. CDR3 sequence: CASSLPETHNVLTF. The CDR3 nucleotides read TGTGCCAGCAGCTTACCGGAGACTCACAACGTCCTGACTTTC.

The chain uses TRBV4-2 and TRBJ2-1; 9 bases align to TRBD2. CDR1 and CDR2 (germline): LGHNA, YNFKEQ. This CDR3 has 16 residues. V lost 0 bases, J lost 4 bases, and 4 bases stayed unmatched. The CDR3 here is CASSQEGLAKYNEQFF. The CDR3 DNA is TGTGCCAGCAGCCAAGAAGGACTAGCGAAATACAATGAGCAGTTCTTC.

This clonotype was seen many times. This rearrangement joins TRBV18 to TRBJ2-1; either TRBD1 or TRBD2 may supply D (5 bases each). The V and J ends lost 2 bases and 5 bases respectively, with 13 bases between them. CDR3 length: 15 amino acids. The germline V gene has CDR1 KGHSH and CDR2 LQKENI. The CDR3 DNA reads TGTGCCAGCTCACCAGGGACGGGAAGGGACAATGAGCAGTTCTTC. This encodes CASSPGTGRDNEQFF.

This clonotype was observed many times. The chain employs TRBV12-5 and TRBJ2-1, with TRBD2 identical over 7 bases. J was trimmed by 4 bases and V by 0 bases; bases with no gene match: 15. This CDR3 has 19 amino acids. Germline CDR1 and CDR2: LGHNT and FRNRAP. The CDR3 region is CASGLVRGGSQSSYNEQFF. The CDR3 DNA follows: TGTGCTAGTGGTTTGGTACGCGGCGGGAGTCAGTCTTCATACAATGAGCAGTTCTTC.

This clonotype showed up many times. The genes are TRBV20-1 and TRBJ2-1; TRBD2 agrees at 8 bases. V was pared by 5 bases and J by 8 bases, with 14 bases of the junction left unmatched. Germline assignment: CDR1 DFQATT and CDR2 SNEGSKA (reference sequence). This CDR3 is 15 amino acids long. CDR3 in amino acids: CSARKRETPTDEQFF. The CDR3 DNA reads TGCAGTGCTCGAAAGCGGGAGACCCCTACGGATGAGCAGTTCTTC.

The CDR3 region is CASSLGLGGGAIYEQYF. The CDR3, as DNA: TGTGCCAGCAGCTTGGGTTTAGGGGGAGGGGCGATCTACGAGCAGTACTTC. The chain couples TRBV11-2 to TRBJ2-7; TRBD2 might be the D (7 bases). Germline V gene data show CDR1 as SGHAT and CDR2 as FQNNGV. This CDR3 is 17 amino acids long. V was trimmed by 3 bases and J by 3 bases, leaving 21 bases between them. Supplemented by reference TRBV11-2 and TRBJ2-7, the full variable domain reads EAGVAQSPRYKIIEKRQSVAFWCNPISGHATLYWYQQILGQGPKLLIQFQNNGVVDDSQLPKDRFSAERLKGVDSTLKIQPAKLEDSAVYLCASSLGLGGGAIYEQYFGPGTRLTVT.

The CDR3 reads CASSPFPAGRQETQYF. The DNA of the CDR3 is TGCGCCAGCAGCCCATTTCCAGCGGGTCGCCAAGAGACCCAGTACTTC. The V call is TRBV5-1, the J call TRBJ2-5; a possible D gene is TRBD2 (6 bases). The germline V and J ends were trimmed by 4 bases and 1 base, with 17 bases remaining between them. This CDR3 comprises 16 residues. Germline V CDR1 and CDR2: SGHRS, YFSETQ.

This clonotype has a count of ten or more. The CDR3 sequence is CSARDSGTGTNYGYTF. The CDR3 DNA follows: TGCAGTGCTAGAGACTCCGGGACAGGGACTAACTATGGCTACACCTTC. The chain is built from TRBV20-1 and TRBJ1-2; 9 nucleotides line up with TRBD1. V shed 0 bases, J shed 0 bases, and the junction held 5 bases outside the gene matches. The CDR3 spans 16 residues. Germline lookup yields CDR1 DFQATT and CDR2 SNEGSKA (reference sequence).

This clonotype was found many times. This rearrangement joins TRBV11-2 to TRBJ2-2; TRBD2 agrees at 9 bases. The CDR3 runs to 15 residues. CDR1 is SGHAT and CDR2 is FQNNGV in the germline V gene. Losses at the gene ends were 7 bases for V and 2 bases for J; bases not matched to a gene: 5. CDR3 sequence reads: CASTPTSGNTGELFF. The CDR3 DNA reads TGTGCCAGCACCCCGACTAGCGGCAACACCGGGGAGCTGTTTTTT.

The chain couples TRBV6-1 to TRBJ2-7; D is unresolved. The CDR3 is 12 amino acids. Germline V gene lookup returns CDR1 MNHNS and CDR2 SASEGT. V lost 1 base to trimming and J lost 4 bases, with 5 bases between them. CDR3 in DNA: TGTGCCAGCAGTGAAGGATGGTACGAGCAGTACTTC. It yields the protein CASSEGWYEQYF.

At least ten counts were recorded for this clonotype. The chain carries TRBV27 and TRBJ2-7; 11 bases line up with TRBD2. CDR1 MNHEY and CDR2 SMNVEV come from the germline V gene (reference sequence). The CDR3 length is 19 residues. V lost 3 bases and J lost 4; bases outside the gene matches: 17. CDR3 residues: CASSFRSRVAGGQIYEQYF. DNA for the CDR3: TGTGCCAGCAGTTTTCGAAGTCGGGTAGCGGGAGGGCAAATATACGAGCAGTACTTC.

Comment on this clonotype: At one of its ends the junction is not consistent with the germline gene, which may arise from a read error. This chain joins TRBV27 and TRBJ2-6, with D possibly TRBD2 on 5 matching bases. Germline values: CDR1 MNHEY, CDR2 SMNVEV (reference sequence). The CDR3 length is 15 residues. The CDR3 coding sequence is TGTGCCAGCCTAGGACTTGACTCTAGGGCCAACGTCCTGACTTTC. Translating gives CASLGLDSRANVLTF.

This clonotype was recorded at least ten times. The V gene is TRBV5-1, the J gene TRBJ2-2; 9 bases fit TRBD1. Germline V CDR1 and CDR2: SGHRS, YFSETQ. The CDR3 spans 15 residues. Trimming removed 4 bases from V and 5 bases from J; junction bases left unmatched: 6. The CDR3 coding sequence is TGCGCCAGCAGCCAGGGACAGGGATGGACCGGGGAGCTGTTTTTT. As protein: CASSQGQGWTGELFF.

This clonotype was counted many times. This rearrangement joins TRBV7-6 to TRBJ2-7; D gene unclear. The CDR3 has 14 amino acids. Trimming cost V 5 bases and J 3 bases, with 14 bases left between them. From germline, CDR1 is SGHVS and CDR2 FNYEAQ. CDR3 sequence (DNA): TGTGCCAGCAGCCCTGAAGGTCACTACTACGAGCAGTACTTC. Translation gives CASSPEGHYYEQYF.

V gene TRBV12-3 or TRBV12-4 combines with J gene TRBJ2-3; 11 nucleotides agree with TRBD2. The CDR3 sequence is 21 residues long. V shed 8 bases and J 3 bases; nucleotides not matched to a gene: 25. CDR3 in amino acids: CASSPPGEEGLAEGVTDTQYF. The CDR3 DNA follows: TGTGCCAGCTCACCACCGGGCGAGGAGGGACTAGCGGAAGGGGTGACAGATACGCAGTATTTT.

J is TRBJ2-1 and V is TRBV29-1; 12 nucleotides match TRBD2. The germline gives CDR1 SQVTM, CDR2 ANQGSEA. CDR3 length: 13 residues. Trimming removed 4 bases from V and 8 bases from J; junction bases left unmatched: 3. DNA of the CDR3: TGCAGCGTTGCGTCTAGCGGGAGGGATGAGCAGTTCTTC. Protein sequence: CSVASSGRDEQFF.

This clonotype was detected ten times or more. V is TRBV2 and J is TRBJ2-5; TRBD2 matches 7 bases. Germline values: CDR1 SNHLY, CDR2 FYNNEI. The CDR3 totals 14 residues. V was pared by 2 bases and J by 5 bases, with 5 bases of the junction left unmatched. For the CDR3, the DNA is TGTGCCAGCAGTGAATTGGGGGGGATGGAGACCCAGTACTTC. Translating gives CASSELGGMETQYF.

The chain recombines TRBV19 with TRBJ1-5; D not resolved. The CDR3 is made up of 12 amino acids. CDR1 LNHDA and CDR2 SQIVND come from the germline V gene (reference sequence). Trimming left V 5 bases short and J 9 bases short, with 11 bases between. CDR3: CASSYGDRPQHF. In DNA, the CDR3 is TGTGCCAGTAGTTATGGGGATCGGCCCCAGCATTTT.

Many counts were recorded for this clonotype. This chain links TRBV30 with TRBJ1-2; D not certain. CDR1 and CDR2 (germline): GTSNPN, SVGIG (reference sequence). The CDR3 is 13 amino acids. The V gene lost 3 bases and the J gene lost 0 bases, with 8 bases spanning the gap. CDR3 bases: TGTGCCTGGAGAACGGGATCTAACTATGGCTACACCTTC. This translates into CAWRTGSNYGYTF.

This clonotype has ten or more counts. The genes are TRBV6-1 and TRBJ1-3, with D tentatively TRBD1 (5 bases). Between the trimmed V and J ends, which lost 10 bases and 3 bases, there was a span of 10 bases. The CDR3 has 12 amino acids. The V gene's germline CDR1 is MNHNS and CDR2 SASEGT. CDR3 coding DNA: TGTGCCACCATGGACAATGGAAACACCATATATTTT. It translates to CATMDNGNTIYF.

This clonotype occurred many times. The chain joins TRBV6-1 to TRBJ2-7; D remains unclear. Germline assignment: CDR1 MNHNS and CDR2 SASEGT. V was clipped by 7 bases and J by 2 bases, with 15 bases between them. The CDR3 is 14 residues long. CDR3 nucleotide sequence: TGTGCCAGCACCTCTAGGTTAGGCACCTACGAGCAGTACTTC. Protein sequence: CASTSRLGTYEQYF.

This clonotype has at least ten counts. The V call is TRBV2, the J call TRBJ2-5; TRBD1 agrees at 8 bases. Germline loops: CDR1 SNHLY, CDR2 FYNNEI. Trimming at V came to 4 bases and at J to 4 bases, leaving 8 bases not matched to a gene. The CDR3 runs to 15 residues. The CDR3 coding sequence is TGTGCCAGCAGTGCCACTTCAGGGGGCCGAGAGACCCAGTACTTC. Its protein is CASSATSGGRETQYF.

This clonotype occurred many times. The rearrangement links TRBV19 to TRBJ2-1; TRBD2 matches at 14 bases. With V trimmed by 4 bases and J by 0 bases, 2 bases remained unmatched. CDR3 length: 17 residues. CDR1 and CDR2 (germline): LNHDA, SQIVND (reference sequence). CDR3 region: CASSSGTSGSSYNEQFF. Written as DNA, the CDR3 is TGTGCCAGTAGTAGCGGGACTAGCGGGAGCTCCTACAATGAGCAGTTCTTC.

Note on this clonotype: A single base separates this from a much larger clone, so it may be a read error. The chain combines TRBV30 with TRBJ1-1; D not resolved. The CDR3 totals 14 residues. Germline values: CDR1 GTSNPN, CDR2 SVGIG (reference sequence). This CDR3 reads CAWSVPGMNTVAFF. CDR3 nucleotide sequence: TGTGCCTGGAGTGTTCCGGGGATGAACACTGTAGCTTTCTTT.

This clonotype appeared a few times. Mismatch with germline at one junction end may stem from a read error. The chain has TRBV7-7 and TRBJ2-2, with 8 bases lining up with TRBD2. The CDR3 is made up of 16 amino acids. Germline V CDR1 and CDR2: SSHAT, FNYEAQ (reference sequence). The CDR3 DNA is TGTGCTAGCAGCCCGAGTTTAGCGGGAAACACCGGGGAGCTGTTTTTT. This encodes CASSPSLAGNTGELFF.

In this sample, this clonotype turned up a few times. This chain uses TRBV7-8 with TRBJ1-5; TRBD1 might be the D (5 bases). V lost 5 bases, J lost 3 bases, and 11 bases lay in between. The V gene's germline CDR1 is SGHVS and CDR2 FQNEAQ. The CDR3 length is 14 residues. The CDR3 DNA reads as TGTGCCAGCAGCCCGGGGGGTCCCAATCAGCCCCAGCATTTT. It codes for CASSPGGPNQPQHF.